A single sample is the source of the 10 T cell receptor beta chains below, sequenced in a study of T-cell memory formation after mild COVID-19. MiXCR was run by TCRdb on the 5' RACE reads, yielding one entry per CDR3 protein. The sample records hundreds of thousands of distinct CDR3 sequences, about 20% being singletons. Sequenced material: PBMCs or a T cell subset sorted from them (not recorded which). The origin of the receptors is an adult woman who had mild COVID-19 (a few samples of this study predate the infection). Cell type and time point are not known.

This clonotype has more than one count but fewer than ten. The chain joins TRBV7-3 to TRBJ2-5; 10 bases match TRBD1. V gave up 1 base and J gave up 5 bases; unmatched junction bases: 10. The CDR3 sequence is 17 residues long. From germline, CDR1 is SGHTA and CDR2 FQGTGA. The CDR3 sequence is CASSLRGTGEFSETQYF. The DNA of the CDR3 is TGTGCCAGCAGCTTAAGGGGGACAGGGGAATTCTCGGAGACCCAGTACTTC.

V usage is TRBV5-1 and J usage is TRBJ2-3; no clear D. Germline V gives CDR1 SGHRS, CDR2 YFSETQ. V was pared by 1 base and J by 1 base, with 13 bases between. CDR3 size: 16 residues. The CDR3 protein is CASSLPSGWGTDTQYF. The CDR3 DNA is TGCGCCAGCAGCTTGCCCTCAGGATGGGGCACAGATACGCAGTATTTT.

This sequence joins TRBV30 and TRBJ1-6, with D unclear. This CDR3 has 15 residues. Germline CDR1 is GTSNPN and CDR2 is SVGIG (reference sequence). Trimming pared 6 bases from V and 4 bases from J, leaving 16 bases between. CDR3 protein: CACTDGGTYNSPLHF. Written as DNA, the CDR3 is TGTGCCTGTACGGACGGAGGAACTTATAATTCACCCCTCCACTTT.

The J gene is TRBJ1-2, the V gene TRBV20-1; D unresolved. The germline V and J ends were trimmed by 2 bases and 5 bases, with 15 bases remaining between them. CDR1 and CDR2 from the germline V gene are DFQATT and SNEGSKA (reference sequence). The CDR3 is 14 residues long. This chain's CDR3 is CSARNIYSEYGYTF. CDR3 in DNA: TGCAGTGCTAGAAACATCTACTCCGAATATGGCTACACCTTC.

The CDR3 protein is CASSSVGGGTDTQYF. CDR3 bases: TGCGCCAGCAGCTCCGTCGGCGGGGGCACAGATACGCAGTATTTT. The chain has TRBV5-1 and TRBJ2-3; D may be TRBD2 (6 bases). V shed 3 bases and J shed 1 base, with 12 bases lying between them. The CDR3 loop spans 15 amino acids. The germline V gene encodes CDR1 SGHRS and CDR2 YFSETQ.

In DNA form, the CDR3 reads TGTGCCAGCAGTTTATCATCGTCCGGGGAGCTGTTTTTT. Translation gives CASSLSSSGELFF. This chain uses TRBV12-3 or TRBV12-4 with TRBJ2-2; D gene uncertain. V dropped 2 bases and J dropped 6 bases, with 7 bases sitting between them. CDR3 length: 13 amino acids.

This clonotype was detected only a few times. The CDR3 DNA is TGTGCCAGTAGTCCCCGGACTAGCGTCGCCTACGAGCAGTACTTC. Translated, it gives CASSPRTSVAYEQYF. The rearrangement uses TRBV19 and TRBJ2-7; 9 positions match TRBD2. The ends lost 5 bases at V and 2 bases at J; junction bases unmatched: 7. The CDR3 totals 15 residues. Germline lookup yields CDR1 LNHDA and CDR2 SQIVND (reference sequence).

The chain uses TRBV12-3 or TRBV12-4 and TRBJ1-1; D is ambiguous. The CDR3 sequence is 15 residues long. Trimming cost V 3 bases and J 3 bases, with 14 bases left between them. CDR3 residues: CASSFRLSGDTEAFF. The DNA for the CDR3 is TGTGCCAGCAGTTTTCGGCTCTCTGGAGACACTGAAGCTTTCTTT.

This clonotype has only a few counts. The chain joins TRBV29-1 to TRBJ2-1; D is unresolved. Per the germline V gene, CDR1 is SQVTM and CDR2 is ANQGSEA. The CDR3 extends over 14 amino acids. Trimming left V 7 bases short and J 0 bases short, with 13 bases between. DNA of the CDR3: TGCAGCGAGGCTTTGTCAGCCTCCTACAATGAGCAGTTCTTC. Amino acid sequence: CSEALSASYNEQFF.

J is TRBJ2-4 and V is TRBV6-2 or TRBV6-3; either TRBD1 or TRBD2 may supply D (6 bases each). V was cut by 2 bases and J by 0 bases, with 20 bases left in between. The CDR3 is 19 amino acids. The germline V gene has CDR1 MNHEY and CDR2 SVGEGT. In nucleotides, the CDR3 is TGTGCCAGCAGTTACGTCCTGGACGGGGGCCTTCTAGCCAAAAACATTCAGTACTTC. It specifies CASSYVLDGGLLAKNIQYF.